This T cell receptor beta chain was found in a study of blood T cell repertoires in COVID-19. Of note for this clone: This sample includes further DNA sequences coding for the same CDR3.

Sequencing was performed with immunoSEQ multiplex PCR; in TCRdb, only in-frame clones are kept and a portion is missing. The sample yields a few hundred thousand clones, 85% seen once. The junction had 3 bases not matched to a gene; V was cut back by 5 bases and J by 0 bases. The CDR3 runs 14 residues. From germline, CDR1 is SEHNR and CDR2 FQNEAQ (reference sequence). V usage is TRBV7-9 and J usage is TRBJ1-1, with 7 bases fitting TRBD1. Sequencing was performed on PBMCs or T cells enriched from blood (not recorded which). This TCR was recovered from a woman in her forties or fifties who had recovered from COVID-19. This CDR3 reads CASSLGQVNTEAFF. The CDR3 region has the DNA TGTGCCAGCAGCCTCGGACAGGTGAACACTGAAGCTTTCTTT.